This TCR beta chain appears in the sequencing data of a study of Ad26.COV2.S vaccination and SARS-CoV-2 variants. Study as a whole: The donor belonged to the COV1001 Ad26.COV2.S trial arm. Whole-study results and caveats: Placebo recipients had lower spike-specific TCR breadth than vaccine recipients.

V shed 0 bases and J 6 bases; nucleotides not matched to a gene: 1. The CDR3 length is 14 residues. Germline V gives CDR1 MNHEY, CDR2 SMNVEV (reference sequence). Treatment here: over 15 received Ad26.COV2.S at low or high dose, single or two shots; several received placebo; per-sample allocation not given. Collection of samples fell on day 63 after the first vaccine or placebo injection. Measured with immunoSEQ multiplex PCR; TCRdb has only the in-frame clones, and not every one. Among 200,000 to 300,000 clones listed, 70% to 90% were seen once. Only one count was recorded for this clone. The antigen is not known.

This clonotype was sampled from a person between 18 and 65 years old who received the Ad26.COV2.S COVID-19 vaccine or a placebo. The chain recombines TRBV27 with TRBJ2-1; 8 bases are shared with TRBD1. This sample comprised peripheral blood, obtained in a trial of Ad26.COV2.S vaccine versus placebo. For the CDR3, the DNA is TGTGCCAGCAGTTTATCCGACAGGGGCAATGAGCAGTTCTTC. Translation: CASSLSDRGNEQFF.